The sequence of this T cell receptor (beta chain) was determined in a study of memory CD4+ T cells and cytomegalovirus serostatus. At the level of the study: Of the healthy Belgian adults, 9 were CMV seropositive and 20 to 30 seronegative. The study, taken as a whole, reports: The CMV-associated TCR signature appears largely within the CD4+ memory repertoire.

Under the authors' procedure: Out-of-frame sequences were removed, leaving around 2.2 million distinct TCRbeta sequences. The protocol was immunoSEQ multiplex PCR, while the TCRdb copy is restricted to in-frame clones and leaves out a portion. The V and J calls and the clone size are those of that table, but D and trimming were determined from the DNA. The data hold some 26,000 clones, with around 76% observed a single time. Single viable CD3+CD4+CD8-CD45RO+ cells were sorted as the memory CD4+ T cells. Serostatus was set by detecting CMV pp150, pp28, p38, p52 IgG. With 3 bases removed from V and 4 bases from J, the gap between germline ends came to 15 bases. Germline CDR1 reads SEHNR; CDR2 reads FQNEAQ (reference sequence). The length of the CDR3 is 15 residues. Details on this clone: Its cognate antigen is unknown.

The source of this sequence is an adult in good health and CMV-seronegative. The chain combines TRBV7-9 with TRBJ1-2, with D unclear. Input material: memory CD4+ T cells from blood. As DNA, the CDR3 is TGTGCCAGCAGCTTTGTCGGGAAGTGGATCTATGGCTACACCTTC. Protein: CASSFVGKWIYGYTF.